This record concerns one TCR beta chain sequence. Its specificity is unknown. Different DNA sequences within this sample yield the same CDR3. Donation came from healthy HIV-negative adults that had no recent acute infections or vaccinations. These data belong to a study of shared clonotypes between healthy human individuals. Study-wide context: Every donor yielded three CD4 naive, three CD4 memory, two CD8 naive and one CD8 memory plate. Study outcomes and limitations: Researchers sampled blood only, noting tissue repertoires likely differ.

The V gene's germline CDR1 is SGHNT and CDR2 YYREEE (reference sequence). Deletions cut 0 bases from V and 0 bases from J, with 7 bases between. The CDR3 is 15 amino acids. The DNA input per sorted-subset replicate PCR was about 220 ng, corresponding to some 30,000 T cell genomes. Sequenced by immunoSEQ multiplex PCR; TCRdb stores in-frame clones only, minus some. The sample lists roughly 1,500,000 clones; approximately 98.5% were seen once. Sequenced sample: naive CD4+ T cells sorted from blood. Stated subset: CD45RA+ positively selected. This receptor was identified in a young man in good health. The chain has TRBV5-4 and TRBJ2-1; D tentatively fits TRBD1 or TRBD2 (5 bases each). This CDR3 is CASSLGGTSYNEQFF. In DNA, the CDR3 is TGTGCCAGCAGCTTGGGAGGGACCTCCTACAATGAGCAGTTCTTC.